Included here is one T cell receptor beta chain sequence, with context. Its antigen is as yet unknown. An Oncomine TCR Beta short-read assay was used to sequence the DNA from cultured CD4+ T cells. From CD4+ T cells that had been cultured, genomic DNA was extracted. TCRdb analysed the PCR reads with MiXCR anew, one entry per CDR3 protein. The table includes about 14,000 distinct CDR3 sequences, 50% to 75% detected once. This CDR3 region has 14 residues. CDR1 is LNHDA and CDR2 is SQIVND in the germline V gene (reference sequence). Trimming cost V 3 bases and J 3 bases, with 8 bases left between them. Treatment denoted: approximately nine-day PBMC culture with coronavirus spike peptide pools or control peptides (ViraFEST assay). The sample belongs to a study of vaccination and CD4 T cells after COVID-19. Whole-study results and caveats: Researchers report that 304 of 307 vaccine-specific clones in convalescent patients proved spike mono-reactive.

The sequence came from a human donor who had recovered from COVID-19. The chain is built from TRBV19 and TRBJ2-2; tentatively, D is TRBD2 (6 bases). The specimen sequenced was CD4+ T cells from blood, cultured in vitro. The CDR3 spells CASSIRGDTGELFF. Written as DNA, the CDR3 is TGTGCCAGTAGTATCCGCGGGGACACCGGGGAGCTGTTTTTT.